Listed below are T cell receptor beta chains from one sample, sequenced in a study of shared clonotypes between healthy human individuals. Repertoires were generated with immunoSEQ multiplex PCR, while TCRdb's copy carries only in-frame clones and drops some. This repertoire shows about 1.5 million clones, 95% to 99% found once; its top ten account for about 0.45%. Material: naive CD4+ T cells sorted from blood. The receptor source for this set is a young man in good health. Each CDR3 is given with its conserved first and last residue. The order of the fields is J gene, V gene, D gene, clone size, CDR3 protein, CDR3 DNA. D genes are given only for firm matches. Part of the rows lack a size; the others show once, few, many or a class for expanded clones.

j_call: TRBJ2-1
v_call: TRBV7-9
d_call: NA
clone_size: NA
cdr3_aa: CASSTPGTPYNEQFF
cdr3_nt: TGTGCCAGCAGCACCCCCGGGACCCCATACAATGAGCAGTTCTTC

j_call: TRBJ2-5
v_call: TRBV5-1
d_call: TRBD2
clone_size: NA
cdr3_aa: CASSPASGRLGETQYF
cdr3_nt: TGCGCCAGCAGCCCCGCTAGCGGGAGGTTGGGAGAGACCCAGTACTTC

j_call: TRBJ2-7
v_call: TRBV5-8
d_call: NA
clone_size: NA
cdr3_aa: CASVHRDLFTYEQYF
cdr3_nt: TGTGCCAGCGTCCACAGGGACCTCTTTACCTACGAGCAGTACTTC

j_call: TRBJ2-7
v_call: TRBV19
d_call: NA
clone_size: NA
cdr3_aa: CASSIALLGYEQYF
cdr3_nt: TGTGCCAGTAGTATAGCTCTACTGGGCTACGAGCAGTACTTC

j_call: TRBJ1-5
v_call: TRBV28
d_call: TRBD1
clone_size: NA
cdr3_aa: CASSMGQHNQPQHF
cdr3_nt: TGTGCCAGCAGTATGGGACAGCACAATCAGCCCCAGCATTTT

j_call: TRBJ2-7
v_call: TRBV29-1
d_call: NA
clone_size: NA
cdr3_aa: CSVAKGGSYYEQYF
cdr3_nt: TGCAGCGTTGCAAAGGGGGGCAGCTACTACGAGCAGTACTTC

j_call: TRBJ2-7
v_call: TRBV10-3
d_call: TRBD1
clone_size: NA
cdr3_aa: CAIGGTGRTYEQYF
cdr3_nt: TGTGCCATCGGGGGGACAGGGAGGACCTACGAGCAGTACTTC

j_call: TRBJ1-2
v_call: TRBV14
d_call: NA
clone_size: few
cdr3_aa: CASSQDSPRLYGYTF
cdr3_nt: TGTGCCAGCAGCCAAGACTCCCCGCGTCTCTATGGCTACACCTTC

j_call: TRBJ2-5
v_call: TRBV18
d_call: NA
clone_size: few
cdr3_aa: CASSAQETQYF
cdr3_nt: TGTGCCAGCTCAGCCCAAGAGACCCAGTACTTC

j_call: TRBJ2-3
v_call: TRBV7-3
d_call: TRBD1
clone_size: NA
cdr3_aa: CASSPRTGGSTDTQYF
cdr3_nt: TGTGCCAGCAGCCCAAGGACAGGGGGGTCCACAGATACGCAGTATTTT

j_call: TRBJ2-5
v_call: TRBV9
d_call: NA
clone_size: NA
cdr3_aa: CASSVLSRGTPQETQYF
cdr3_nt: TGTGCCAGCAGCGTACTCTCGAGGGGGACACCACAAGAGACCCAGTACTTC

j_call: TRBJ1-2
v_call: TRBV5-1
d_call: TRBD1
clone_size: NA
cdr3_aa: CASSSTGGNGYTF
cdr3_nt: TGCGCCAGCAGCTCAACAGGGGGGAACGGCTACACCTTC

j_call: TRBJ2-4
v_call: TRBV20-1
d_call: NA
clone_size: NA
cdr3_aa: CRGSTKNIQYF
cdr3_nt: TGCAGGGGGTCGACCAAAAACATTCAGTACTTC

j_call: TRBJ2-5
v_call: TRBV7-9
d_call: NA
clone_size: NA
cdr3_aa: CASSPRSRQGAQYF
cdr3_nt: TGTGCCAGCAGCCCTCGTTCGCGACAAGGGGCCCAGTACTTC

j_call: TRBJ2-6
v_call: TRBV5-8
d_call: NA
clone_size: NA
cdr3_aa: CASSGGPGANVLTF
cdr3_nt: TGTGCCAGCAGCGGGGGCCCTGGGGCCAACGTCCTGACTTTC

j_call: TRBJ2-5
v_call: TRBV5-1
d_call: TRBD2
clone_size: NA
cdr3_aa: CASSLTSGSGETQYF
cdr3_nt: TGCGCCAGCAGCTTGACTAGCGGGAGCGGTGAGACCCAGTACTTC

j_call: TRBJ1-2
v_call: TRBV6-1
d_call: NA
clone_size: NA
cdr3_aa: CASSGEARGYGYTF
cdr3_nt: TGTGCCAGCAGTGGGGAGGCGCGGGGCTATGGCTACACCTTC

j_call: TRBJ2-1
v_call: TRBV2
d_call: NA
clone_size: NA
cdr3_aa: CASPPGNPPGEQFF
cdr3_nt: TGTGCCAGCCCTCCCGGCAACCCCCCTGGGGAGCAGTTCTTC

j_call: TRBJ1-2
v_call: TRBV9
d_call: TRBD1
clone_size: NA
cdr3_aa: CASSATDRAHYGYTF
cdr3_nt: TGTGCCAGCAGCGCCACGGACAGGGCCCACTATGGCTACACCTTC

j_call: TRBJ2-4
v_call: TRBV5-1
d_call: NA
clone_size: NA
cdr3_aa: CASSLAGPLAKNIQYF
cdr3_nt: TGCGCCAGCAGCTTGGCTGGCCCACTAGCCAAAAACATTCAGTACTTC

j_call: TRBJ1-2
v_call: TRBV30
d_call: NA
clone_size: NA
cdr3_aa: CAWSKGQGYTF
cdr3_nt: TGTGCCTGGAGTAAAGGACAGGGCTACACCTTC

j_call: TRBJ1-3
v_call: TRBV5-1
d_call: NA
clone_size: NA
cdr3_aa: CASSLGGGNTIYF
cdr3_nt: TGCGCCAGCAGCTTGGGCGGAGGAAACACCATATATTTT

j_call: TRBJ2-5
v_call: TRBV2
d_call: TRBD2
clone_size: NA
cdr3_aa: CASSGLVGGETQYF
cdr3_nt: TGTGCCAGCAGTGGACTAGTGGGAGGGGAGACCCAGTACTTC

j_call: TRBJ2-7
v_call: TRBV7-2
d_call: NA
clone_size: NA
cdr3_aa: CASSRSAEQYF
cdr3_nt: TGTGCCAGCAGCCGTAGCGCCGAGCAGTACTTC